Below, 26 T cell receptor beta chains from the same sample are listed, as sequenced in a study of T-cell memory formation after mild COVID-19. From the 5' RACE reads, TCRdb called clonotypes with MiXCR, one entry per CDR3 protein. The sample holds about 270,000 distinct CDR3 sequences, over 15% seen once. The sample was PBMCs or a T cell subset sorted from them (not recorded which). These receptors were obtained from a man aged 18-30 years who had mild COVID-19 (a few samples of this study predate the infection). Cell type and time point are not known.

The chain recombines TRBV24-1 with TRBJ2-3; 9 nucleotides line up with TRBD1. V shed 3 bases, J shed 1 base, and the junction held 4 bases outside the gene matches. CDR1 and CDR2 (germline): KGHDR, SFDVKD. The length of the CDR3 is 16 residues. In DNA, the CDR3 is TGTGCCACCAGTGATATGGGACAGGGACGCACAGATACGCAGTATTTT. Translated: CATSDMGQGRTDTQYF.

The chain is built from TRBV3-1 and TRBJ1-2; no definite D call. The CDR3 covers 14 residues. Germline CDR1 is LGHDT and CDR2 is YNNKEL (reference sequence). V lost 0 bases to trimming and J lost 8 bases, with 13 bases between them. This CDR3 reads CASSQELNRRGYTF. The CDR3 DNA reads as TGTGCCAGCAGCCAAGAGTTGAATCGACGGGGCTACACCTTC.

J is TRBJ2-1 and V is TRBV20-1, with 8 bases aligning to TRBD1. Germline lookup yields CDR1 DFQATT and CDR2 SNEGSKA (reference sequence). Trimming at V came to 5 bases and at J to 4 bases, leaving 10 bases not matched to a gene. The length of the CDR3 is 15 residues. The CDR3 DNA reads TGCAGTGCTCCCCCGGACAGGGACAGGTACAATGAGCAGTTCTTC. Translation gives CSAPPDRDRYNEQFF.

Note on this clonotype: One end of the junction does not line up with germline, which may come from a read error. The chain is built from TRBV6-2 or TRBV6-3 and TRBJ2-5, with D perhaps TRBD2 (5 bases). Germline V gene sequence: CDR1 MNHEY, CDR2 SVGEGT. The CDR3 spans 11 residues. The CDR3 coding sequence is TGTGCCAGCAGTGAGGGAGTAAGGCCAATGTTC. The encoded protein is CASSEGVRPMF.

A few counts support this clonotype. This chain links TRBV12-3 or TRBV12-4 with TRBJ1-6; 8 positions match TRBD1. This CDR3 is 14 amino acids long. The V segment lost 6 bases and the J segment 8 bases; nucleotides outside the gene matches: 6. CDR3 protein: CASRKGTGYSPLHF. CDR3 sequence (DNA): TGTGCCAGCAGGAAAGGGACAGGTTATTCACCCCTCCACTTT.

This clonotype showed up just once. The gene calls are TRBV6-1 and TRBJ2-2; 7 nucleotides line up with TRBD2. Germline CDR1 and CDR2: MNHNS and SASEGT. This CDR3 region has 15 residues. J gave up 3 bases and V 3 bases, and 4 bases lay outside the gene matches. The DNA for the CDR3 is TGTGCCAGCAGTGACTTAGCGGGTGACACCGGGGAGCTGTTTTTT. It is translated as CASSDLAGDTGELFF.

This clonotype turned up a few times. The chain is built from TRBV4-1 and TRBJ2-1; unclear D gene. CDR3 size: 15 residues. The germline CDR1 and CDR2 sequences are MGHRA and YSYEKL. V dropped 3 bases and J dropped 6 bases, with 15 bases sitting between them. The CDR3 nucleotides are TGCGCCAGCAGCCACCGATCGCTCCCCCCCAATGAGCAGTTCTTC. It translates to CASSHRSLPPNEQFF.

The chain combines TRBV4-3 with TRBJ1-1; D gene ambiguous. Between the trimmed V and J ends, which lost 2 bases and 4 bases, there was a span of 14 bases. The CDR3 consists of 15 residues. Germline loops: CDR1 LGHNA, CDR2 YSLEER. CDR3 DNA: TGCGCCAGCAGCCAAATGGATACAAGAGGCACTGAAGCTTTCTTT. Amino acid sequence: CASSQMDTRGTEAFF.

This clonotype was seen more than once but under ten times. This rearrangement joins TRBV20-1 to TRBJ2-7; 11 bases fit TRBD1. Trimming removed 4 bases from V and 4 bases from J; junction bases left unmatched: 6. The CDR3 is 14 residues long. Germline CDR1 is DFQATT and CDR2 is SNEGSKA (reference sequence). The CDR3 DNA follows: TGCAGTGCTATTGGGACAGGGGGTGTTTACGAGCAGTACTTC. Translated: CSAIGTGGVYEQYF.

The V gene is TRBV20-1, the J gene TRBJ2-2; 13 positions match TRBD2. The CDR3 runs to 14 residues. Germline V gives CDR1 DFQATT, CDR2 SNEGSKA (reference sequence). The V and J ends lost 5 bases and 6 bases, in that order; junction bases with no gene match: 3. DNA of the CDR3: TGCAGTGCTGGAGGGACTAGCGGGGCCGGGGAGCTGTTTTTT. Its translation is CSAGGTSGAGELFF.

V usage is TRBV4-2 and J usage is TRBJ1-2; unclear D gene. The V gene lost 7 bases and the J gene lost 5 bases, with 11 bases spanning the gap. The CDR3 runs 12 residues. Germline V gene lookup returns CDR1 LGHNA and CDR2 YNFKEQ. Here the CDR3 DNA reads TGTGCCAGCACGGCGTCGTCATATGGCTACACCTTC. Translated, it gives CASTASSYGYTF.

The rearrangement uses TRBV15 and TRBJ1-3; a weak D match, TRBD1 (6 bases). CDR3 size: 16 residues. Germline V gene lookup returns CDR1 LNHNV and CDR2 YYDKDF (reference sequence). With 5 bases removed from V and 0 bases from J, the gap between germline ends came to 14 bases. The CDR3 reads CATSAYRDLSGNTIYF. In DNA, the CDR3 is TGTGCCACCAGCGCGTACAGGGACCTCTCTGGAAACACCATATATTTT.

This clonotype appeared a few times. The chain is built from TRBV12-3 or TRBV12-4 and TRBJ2-2, with D unresolved. The V gene lost 5 bases and the J gene lost 1 base, with 8 bases spanning the gap. This CDR3 is built from 14 residues. CDR3 sequence (DNA): TGTGCCAGCAGTAGTCTGGGGAACACCGGGGAGCTGTTTTTT. It specifies CASSSLGNTGELFF.

This clonotype was recorded many times. The CDR3 nucleotides read TGTGCCAGCAGCCCCCGAGAGCGGGGGGAGCAGTTCTTC. Translation gives CASSPRERGEQFF. The chain uses TRBV3-1 and TRBJ2-1, with 8 bases lining up with TRBD2. Germline V CDR1 and CDR2: LGHDT, YNNKEL (reference sequence). CDR3 length equals 13 residues. Trimming removed 4 bases from V and 10 bases from J; junction bases left unmatched: 6.

The chain employs TRBV20-1 and TRBJ2-5; 7 bases align to TRBD1. V was pared by 6 bases and J by 0 bases, with 10 bases of the junction left unmatched. The CDR3 extends over 15 amino acids. CDR1 and CDR2 (germline): DFQATT, SNEGSKA (reference sequence). DNA of the CDR3: TGCAGTGCGCCAGCGACAGGGTGGAACCAAGAGACCCAGTACTTC. Protein: CSAPATGWNQETQYF.

CDR3 sequence reads: CSVWAAKRDIQYF. In DNA, the CDR3 is TGCAGCGTTTGGGCAGCGAAGCGGGACATTCAGTACTTC. This chain connects TRBV29-1 to TRBJ2-4; weak D call: TRBD2 (6 bases). Germline-derived CDR1 and CDR2 are SQVTM and ANQGSEA. Trimming took 5 bases from V and 8 from J, leaving 16 bases between them. The CDR3 is 13 residues long.

This chain's CDR3 is CASRGQMGGNYGYTF. The CDR3 nucleotides read TGCGCCAGCAGAGGACAGATGGGAGGCAACTATGGCTACACCTTC. The chain combines TRBV5-1 with TRBJ1-2; a possible D gene is TRBD1 (6 bases). The CDR3 is made up of 15 amino acids. Germline V gene lookup returns CDR1 SGHRS and CDR2 YFSETQ. V was trimmed by 5 bases and J by 2 bases, leaving 16 bases between them.

In this sample, this clonotype turned up a few times. The genes are TRBV5-1 and TRBJ2-1, with 12 bases fitting TRBD2. J gave up 9 bases and V 0 bases, and 10 bases lay outside the gene matches. CDR3 length equals 17 residues. From germline, CDR1 is SGHRS and CDR2 YFSETQ. The CDR3 DNA follows: TGCGCCAGCAGCTTGGCTCTAGCGGGGGGGAAAGTTGGTGAGCAGTTCTTC. Translated: CASSLALAGGKVGEQFF.

This clonotype was seen many times. The chain uses TRBV5-4 and TRBJ1-1; 7 nucleotides align to TRBD1. Per the germline V gene, CDR1 is SGHNT and CDR2 is YYREEE (reference sequence). V lost 4 bases and J lost 0; bases outside the gene matches: 3. This CDR3 is 14 amino acids long. CDR3 protein: CASSPTGMNTEAFF. In DNA form, the CDR3 reads TGTGCCAGCAGCCCGACAGGGATGAACACTGAAGCTTTCTTT. The variable domain in full, completed from reference TRBV5-4 and TRBJ1-1, reads ETGVTQSPTHLIKTRGQQVTLRCSSQSGHNTVSWYQQALGQGPQFIFQYYREEENGRGNFPPRFSGLQFPNYSSELNVNALELDDSALYLCASSPTGMNTEAFFGQGTRLTVV.

A few counts support this clonotype. The rearrangement links TRBV5-1 to TRBJ2-1, with 8 bases aligning to TRBD1. The CDR3 sequence is 15 residues long. Germline V gives CDR1 SGHRS, CDR2 YFSETQ. V gave up 4 bases and J gave up 9 bases; unmatched junction bases: 12. CDR3 sequence: CASSPRTGTLGEQFF. For the CDR3, the DNA is TGCGCCAGCAGCCCCCGGACAGGGACTTTGGGTGAGCAGTTCTTC.

This clonotype was seen only a few times. V is TRBV6-5 and J is TRBJ2-7; D may be TRBD1 (6 bases). The CDR3 loop spans 14 amino acids. V was shortened by 5 bases and J by 2 bases, with 13 bases between the two germline ends. The germline gives CDR1 MNHEY, CDR2 SVGAGI. Here the CDR3 DNA reads TGTGCCAGCAGTAGTTACAGGGCCCCCTACGAGCAGTACGTC. Translation: CASSSYRAPYEQYV.

This clonotype was seen repeatedly, ten times or more. This chain connects TRBV12-3 or TRBV12-4 to TRBJ2-3; D is undetermined. The CDR3 has 14 amino acids. The V gene lost 1 base and the J gene lost 6 bases, with 11 bases spanning the gap. The CDR3 sequence is CASSLETAWDTQYF. In nucleotides, the CDR3 is TGTGCCAGCAGTTTAGAAACAGCGTGGGATACGCAGTATTTT.

This clonotype was picked up a small number of times. This sequence joins TRBV9 and TRBJ2-1; TRBD2 agrees at 8 bases. J gave up 8 bases and V 4 bases, and 11 bases lay outside the gene matches. Germline V gene sequence: CDR1 SGDLS, CDR2 YYNGEE. The CDR3 has 15 amino acids. Written as DNA, the CDR3 is TGTGCCAGCAGCCTCCGGCCGGGGGGGCTTGATGAGCAGTTCTTC. Amino acids: CASSLRPGGLDEQFF.

The chain couples TRBV5-1 to TRBJ1-2; tentatively, D is TRBD1 (5 bases). The germline V and J ends were trimmed by 4 bases and 4 bases, with 11 bases remaining between them. Germline CDR1 SGHRS, CDR2 YFSETQ. The length of the CDR3 is 13 residues. This CDR3 reads CASSPGEGYGYTF. The CDR3 DNA is TGCGCCAGCAGCCCGGGGGAAGGCTATGGCTACACCTTC.

This chain joins TRBV5-1 and TRBJ2-3; D call uncertain. Germline V gives CDR1 SGHRS, CDR2 YFSETQ. The CDR3 loop spans 15 amino acids. V dropped 5 bases and J dropped 2 bases, with 15 bases sitting between them. CDR3 sequence reads: CASSIGVDSTDTQYF. Written as DNA, the CDR3 is TGCGCCAGCAGTATAGGAGTAGATTCCACAGATACGCAGTATTTT.

There are many counts of this clonotype. This rearrangement joins TRBV12-3 or TRBV12-4 to TRBJ2-3; D is unclear. Trimming took 8 bases from V and 8 from J, leaving 11 bases between them. The CDR3 is 11 amino acids. CDR3 sequence reads: CASLSGSTQYF. In DNA, the CDR3 is TGTGCCAGCCTATCAGGAAGTACGCAGTATTTT.